This entry concerns a single T cell receptor beta chain. This entry comes from a study of T-cell memory formation after mild COVID-19. CDR3 length: 15 residues. CDR1 SGHNT and CDR2 YYREEE come from the germline V gene (reference sequence). Trimming shortened V by 1 base and J by 4 bases, and 13 bases separated the two germline ends. In TCRdb, the 5' RACE reads were re-called with MiXCR into one record per CDR3 protein. The sample lists some 69,000 distinct CDR3 sequences, approximately 15% seen once, with 30% to 35% in the top ten. The rearrangement joins TRBV5-4 to TRBJ2-3; D gene unclear. The receptor comes from an adult woman who had mild COVID-19 (a few samples of this study predate the infection). Cell type and time point are not known. Sequenced: PBMCs or a T cell subset sorted from them (not recorded which). CDR3 region: CASSLWRTLPDTQYF. DNA of the CDR3: TGTGCCAGCAGCTTGTGGCGGACCCTCCCAGATACGCAGTATTTT.